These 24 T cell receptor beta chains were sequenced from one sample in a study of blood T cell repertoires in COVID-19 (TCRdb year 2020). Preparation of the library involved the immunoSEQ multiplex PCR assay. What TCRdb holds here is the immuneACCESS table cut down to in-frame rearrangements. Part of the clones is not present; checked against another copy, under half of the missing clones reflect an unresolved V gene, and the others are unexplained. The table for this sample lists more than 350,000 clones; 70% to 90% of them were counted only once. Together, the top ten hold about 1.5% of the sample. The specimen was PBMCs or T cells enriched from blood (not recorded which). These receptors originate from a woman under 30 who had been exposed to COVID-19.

The CDR3 nucleotides read TGTGCCAGTAGTATAGACCGCGACAGTACGAACACCTTC. Residues: CASSIDRDSTNTF. The chain recombines TRBV19 with TRBJ1-2, with D maybe TRBD1 (5 bases). Trimming stripped 0 bases from V and 12 bases from J, with 14 bases between. Germline CDR1 reads LNHDA; CDR2 reads SQIVND (reference sequence). The CDR3 length is 13 residues.

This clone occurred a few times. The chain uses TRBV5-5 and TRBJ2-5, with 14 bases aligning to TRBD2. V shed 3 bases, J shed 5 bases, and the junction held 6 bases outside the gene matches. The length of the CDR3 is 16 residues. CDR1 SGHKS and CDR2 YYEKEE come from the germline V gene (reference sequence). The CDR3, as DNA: TGTGCCAGCAGCTCAAGACTAGCGGGAGGGCAGGAGACCCAGTACTTC. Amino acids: CASSSRLAGGQETQYF.

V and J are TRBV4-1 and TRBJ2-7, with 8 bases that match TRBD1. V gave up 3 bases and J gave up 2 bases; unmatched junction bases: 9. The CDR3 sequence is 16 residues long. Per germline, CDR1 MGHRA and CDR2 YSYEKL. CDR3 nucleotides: TGCGCCAGCAGCCAGCTCTGGGGGGACAGGACCTACGAGCAGTACTTC. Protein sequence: CASSQLWGDRTYEQYF.

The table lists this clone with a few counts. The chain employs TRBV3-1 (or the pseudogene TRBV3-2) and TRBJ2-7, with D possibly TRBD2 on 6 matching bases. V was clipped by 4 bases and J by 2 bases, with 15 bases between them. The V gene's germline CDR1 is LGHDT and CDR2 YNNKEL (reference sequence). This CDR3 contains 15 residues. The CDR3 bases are TGTGCCAGCAGCCCGGAGGGGAGCTTCACCTACGAGCAGTACTTC. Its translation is CASSPEGSFTYEQYF.

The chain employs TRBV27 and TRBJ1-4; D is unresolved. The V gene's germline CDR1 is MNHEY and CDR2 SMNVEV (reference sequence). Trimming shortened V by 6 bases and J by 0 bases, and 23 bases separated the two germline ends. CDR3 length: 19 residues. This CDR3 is CASRTRSSAALATNEKLFF. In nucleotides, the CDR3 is TGTGCCAGCAGAACGCGAAGTAGTGCCGCCCTTGCAACTAATGAAAAACTGTTTTTT.

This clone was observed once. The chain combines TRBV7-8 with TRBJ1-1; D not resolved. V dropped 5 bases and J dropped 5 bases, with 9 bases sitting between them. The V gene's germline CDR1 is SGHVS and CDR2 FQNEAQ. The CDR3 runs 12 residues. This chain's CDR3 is CASSPRGTEAFF. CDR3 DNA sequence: TGTGCCAGCAGCCCAAGAGGGACTGAAGCTTTCTTT.

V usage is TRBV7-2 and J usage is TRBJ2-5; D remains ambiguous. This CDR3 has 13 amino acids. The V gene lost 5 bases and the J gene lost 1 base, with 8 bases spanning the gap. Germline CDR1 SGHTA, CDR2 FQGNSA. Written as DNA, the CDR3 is TGTGCCAGCAGCGGCAGAATCCAAGAGACCCAGTACTTC. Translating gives CASSGRIQETQYF.

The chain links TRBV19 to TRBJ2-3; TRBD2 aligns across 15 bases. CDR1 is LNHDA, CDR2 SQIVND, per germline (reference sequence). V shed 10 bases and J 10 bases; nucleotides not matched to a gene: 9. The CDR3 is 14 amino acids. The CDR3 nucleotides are TGTGCCACCTCGGTGGGGACTAGCGGGAGGTCGCAGTATTTT. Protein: CATSVGTSGRSQYF.

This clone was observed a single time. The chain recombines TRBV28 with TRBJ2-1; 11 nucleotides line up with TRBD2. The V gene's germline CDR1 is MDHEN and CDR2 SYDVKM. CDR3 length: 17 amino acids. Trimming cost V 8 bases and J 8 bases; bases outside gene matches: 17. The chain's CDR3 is CASPPGASGRPLDEQFF. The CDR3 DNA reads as TGTGCCAGCCCTCCCGGGGCTAGCGGGAGGCCCCTGGATGAGCAGTTCTTC.

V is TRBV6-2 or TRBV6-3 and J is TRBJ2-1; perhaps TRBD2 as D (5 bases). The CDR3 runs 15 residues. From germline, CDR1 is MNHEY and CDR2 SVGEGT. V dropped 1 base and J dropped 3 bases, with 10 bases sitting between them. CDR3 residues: CASSYFASSYNEQFF. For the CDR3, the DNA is TGTGCCAGCAGTTACTTCGCTAGCAGCTACAATGAGCAGTTCTTC.

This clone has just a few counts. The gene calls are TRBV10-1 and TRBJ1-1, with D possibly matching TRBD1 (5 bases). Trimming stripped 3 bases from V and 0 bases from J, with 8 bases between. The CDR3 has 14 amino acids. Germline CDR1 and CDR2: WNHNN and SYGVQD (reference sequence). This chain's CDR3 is CASSDGGMNTEAFF. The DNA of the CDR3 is TGCGCCAGCAGTGATGGGGGGATGAACACTGAAGCTTTCTTT.

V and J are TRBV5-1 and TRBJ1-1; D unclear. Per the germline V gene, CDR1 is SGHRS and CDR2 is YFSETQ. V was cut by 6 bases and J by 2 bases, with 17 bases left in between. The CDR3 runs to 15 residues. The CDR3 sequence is CASNPRYGSNTEAFF. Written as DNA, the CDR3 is TGCGCCAGCAATCCGAGGTATGGAAGTAACACTGAAGCTTTCTTT.

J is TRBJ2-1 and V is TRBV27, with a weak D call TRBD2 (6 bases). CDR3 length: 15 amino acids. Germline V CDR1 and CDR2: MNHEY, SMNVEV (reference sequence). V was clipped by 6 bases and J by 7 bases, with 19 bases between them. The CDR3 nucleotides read TGTGCCAGCAGCCTAAAGCGATACAGCGGGAATGAGCAGTTCTTC. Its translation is CASSLKRYSGNEQFF.

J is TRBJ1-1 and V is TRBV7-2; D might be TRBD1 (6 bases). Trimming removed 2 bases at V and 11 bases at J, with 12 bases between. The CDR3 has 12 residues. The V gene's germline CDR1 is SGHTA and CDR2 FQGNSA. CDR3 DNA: TGTGCCAGCAGCTTACAGGGGTACAGGGCTTTCTTT. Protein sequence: CASSLQGYRAFF.

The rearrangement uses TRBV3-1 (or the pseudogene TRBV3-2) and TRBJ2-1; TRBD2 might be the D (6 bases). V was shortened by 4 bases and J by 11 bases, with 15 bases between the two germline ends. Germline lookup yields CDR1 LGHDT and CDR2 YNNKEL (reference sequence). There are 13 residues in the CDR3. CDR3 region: CASSPLGGAKQFF. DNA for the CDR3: TGTGCCAGCAGCCCCCTGGGCGGGGCGAAGCAGTTCTTC.

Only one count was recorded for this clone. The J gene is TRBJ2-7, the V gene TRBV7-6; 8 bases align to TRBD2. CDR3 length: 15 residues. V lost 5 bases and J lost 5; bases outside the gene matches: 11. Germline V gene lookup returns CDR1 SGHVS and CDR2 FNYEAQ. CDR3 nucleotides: TGTGCCAGCAGCCCCCTCCCCGGGGGGGTTGACGAGCAGTACTTC. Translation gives CASSPLPGGVDEQYF.

The CDR3 sequence: CASSQLTGNYGYTF. Written as DNA, the CDR3 is TGCGCCAGCAGCCAACTAACAGGGAACTATGGCTACACCTTC. V is TRBV4-3 and J is TRBJ1-2; a weak D match, TRBD1 (6 bases). Germline V gives CDR1 LGHNA, CDR2 YSLEER. V was cut by 2 bases and J by 2 bases, with 9 bases left in between. The CDR3 is 14 residues long.

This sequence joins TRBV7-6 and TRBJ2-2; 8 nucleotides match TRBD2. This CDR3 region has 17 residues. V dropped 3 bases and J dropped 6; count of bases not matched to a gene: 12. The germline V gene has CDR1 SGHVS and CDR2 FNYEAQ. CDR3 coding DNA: TGTGCCAGCAGCTTCCCTCCGGGACTAGAAAACCCCGGGGAGCTGTTTTTT. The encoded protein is CASSFPPGLENPGELFF.

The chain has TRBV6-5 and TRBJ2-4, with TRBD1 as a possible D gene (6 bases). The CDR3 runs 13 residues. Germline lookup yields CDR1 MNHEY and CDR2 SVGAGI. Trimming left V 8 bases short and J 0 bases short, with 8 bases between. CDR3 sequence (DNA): TGTGCCAGCCGGACAGTAGCCAAAAACATTCAGTACTTC. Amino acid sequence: CASRTVAKNIQYF.

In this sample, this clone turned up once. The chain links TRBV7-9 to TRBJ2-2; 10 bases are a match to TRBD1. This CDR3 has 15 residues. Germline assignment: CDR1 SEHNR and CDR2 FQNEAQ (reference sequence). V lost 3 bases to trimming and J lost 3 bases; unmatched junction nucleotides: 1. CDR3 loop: CASSLGQGYTGELFF. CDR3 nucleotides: TGTGCCAGCAGCTTGGGACAGGGGTACACCGGGGAGCTGTTTTTT.

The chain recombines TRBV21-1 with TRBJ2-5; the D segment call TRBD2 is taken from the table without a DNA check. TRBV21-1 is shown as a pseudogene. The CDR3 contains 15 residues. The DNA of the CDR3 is TGTGCCAGCTACCTTGAGCCTCCCGAGGGTGAGACCCAGTACTTC. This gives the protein CASYLEPPEGETQYF.

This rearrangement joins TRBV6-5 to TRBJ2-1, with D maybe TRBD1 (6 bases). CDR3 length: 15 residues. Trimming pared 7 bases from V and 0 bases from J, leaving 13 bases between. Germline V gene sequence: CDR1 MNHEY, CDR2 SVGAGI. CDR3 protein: CASMSTGFSYNEQFF. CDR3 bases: TGTGCCAGCATGTCGACAGGATTCTCCTACAATGAGCAGTTCTTC.

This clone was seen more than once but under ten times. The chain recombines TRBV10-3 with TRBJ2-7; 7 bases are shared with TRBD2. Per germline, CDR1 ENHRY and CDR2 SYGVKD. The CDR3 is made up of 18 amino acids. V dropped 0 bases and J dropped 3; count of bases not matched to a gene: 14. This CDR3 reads CAISESVAGPIRYYEQYF. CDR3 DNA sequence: TGTGCCATCAGTGAGTCAGTAGCGGGCCCCATCCGGTACTACGAGCAGTACTTC.

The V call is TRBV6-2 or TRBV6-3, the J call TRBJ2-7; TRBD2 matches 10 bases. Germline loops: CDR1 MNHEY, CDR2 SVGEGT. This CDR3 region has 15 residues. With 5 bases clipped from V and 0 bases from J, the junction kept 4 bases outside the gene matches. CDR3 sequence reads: CASSLSGGFSYEQYF. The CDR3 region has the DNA TGTGCCAGCAGTCTTAGCGGGGGGTTCTCCTACGAGCAGTACTTC.